The clone carrying this T cell receptor beta chain was observed at least ten times. No antigen is known for it. This sample was taken from a study of CD8 T cells in ankylosing spondylitis. General study findings and limits: Researchers reportedly found disease-linked clones significantly enriched in matched ankylosing spondylitis synovial fluid.

CDR3 length: 16 residues. Researchers built TCR beta libraries using quantitative 5'-RACE with molecular barcodes. One entry per CDR3 protein, called by TCRdb with MiXCR from the 5' RACE reads. The sample consists of 180,000 or so distinct CDR3 sequences, 11% of them appearing once. Specimen: blood, either unsorted or a sorted T cell fraction (not recorded which). This TCR was sampled from a male donor with ankylosing spondylitis or in good health (not recorded which). The chain recombines TRBV21-1 with TRBJ1-6; the table's D call TRBD1 went unverified against the DNA. TRBV21-1 is annotated as a pseudogene. The CDR3 DNA reads as TGTGCCAGCAGCTTAGGGGGAACCGTTCGGGATTCACCCCTCCACTTT. Residues: CASSLGGTVRDSPLHF.